This TCR beta chain was sequenced for a study of blood T cell repertoires in COVID-19. In the study overall: The United States, Italy and Spain supplied acute and convalescent COVID-19 samples.

Two negative PCRs, clearance, or symptom resolution characterized the recovered Cohort 3 donors. Produced via immunoSEQ multiplex PCR; TCRdb's table is partial and in-frame only. Among 400,000 to 500,000 clones listed, 85% to 90% were seen once. V was pared by 6 bases and J by 4 bases, with 3 bases of the junction left unmatched. Germline CDR1 and CDR2: MNHEY and SVGAGI. CDR3 length: 14 residues. The chain employs TRBV6-5 and TRBJ2-5, with 12 bases matching TRBD2. The TCR was taken from a woman in her thirties or forties who had recovered from COVID-19. The sample was PBMCs or T cells enriched from blood (not recorded which). The CDR3 nucleotides are TGTGCCAGCAGAGGACTAGCGGGACGAGAGACCCAGTACTTC. This codes for CASRGLAGRETQYF.